The rows below give T cell receptor beta chains drawn from one sample of a study of T-cell reconstitution after alpha-beta-depleted transplantation in children. TCRdb itself ran the PCR reads through MiXCR, one entry per CDR3 protein. The data contain about 900,000 distinct CDR3 sequences, about 26% of them singletons. The material was PBMCs, mostly from graft donor cells, obtained 360 days after TCRalphabeta/CD19-depleted stem cell transplant. These receptors were collected from a boy younger than two who had a stem cell transplant for SCID, so the T cells may come from the graft donor. CDR3s include the opening cysteine and the closing phenylalanine or tryptophan. A D gene is named only where the DNA matches it firmly. Size values are once, few and many counts, or a class for expanded clones, and some rows have none.

>TRBV5-1|TRBD2|TRBJ2-1|NA
TGCGCCAGCAGCTTGTGGCTAGCGGGGGACGATTCCTACAATGAGCAGTTCTTC
CASSLWLAGDDSYNEQFF
>TRBV4-1|NA|TRBJ2-2|NA
TGCGCCAGCAGCCAAGATCCCGGGATCGGGGAGCTGTTTTTT
CASSQDPGIGELFF
>TRBV7-9|NA|TRBJ2-7|NA
TGTGCCAGCAGCTCGGGACGCTACTACGAGCAGTACTTC
CASSSGRYYEQYF
>TRBV6-1|NA|TRBJ2-7|NA
TGTGCCAGCAGCAGGACGCAAGTCCCCTACGAGCAGTACTTC
CASSRTQVPYEQYF
>TRBV6-1|NA|TRBJ2-7|NA
TGTGCCAGCACCCGAGGCAGGGACTACGAGCAGTACTTC
CASTRGRDYEQYF
>TRBV28|NA|TRBJ1-1|NA
NA
CASSSSNEGSTEAFF
>TRBV20-1|TRBD2|TRBJ2-2|NA
TGCAGTGCCAGACTAGCGGGGGACACCGGGGAGCTGTTTTTT
CSARLAGDTGELFF
>TRBV6-2/TRBV6-3|NA|TRBJ2-1|few
TGTGCCAGCAGTTACTACAGTCGACTGGAGCAGTTCTTC
CASSYYSRLEQFF
>TRBV10-3|NA|TRBJ1-1|few
TGTGCCATCAGTAAGATTGATAACACTGAAGCTTTCTTT
CAISKIDNTEAFF
>TRBV5-1|NA|TRBJ2-3|NA
TGCGCCAGCAAGGTGGGGACGGCAGATACGCAGTATTTT
CASKVGTADTQYF
>TRBV6-5|NA|TRBJ1-1|NA
TGTGCCAGCAGTTTGGAGGACCTCGCGGACACTGAAGCTTTCTTT
CASSLEDLADTEAFF
>TRBV2|NA|TRBJ2-1|NA
TGTGCCAGCAGTGCTGCAGGGGGGCCGAGGAATGAGCAGTTCTTC
CASSAAGGPRNEQFF
>TRBV5-1|TRBD1|TRBJ2-4|NA
TGCGCCAGCAGCTTGGGGGACAGAGGAAACATTCAGTACTTC
CASSLGDRGNIQYF
>TRBV6-5|NA|TRBJ2-7|NA
TGTGCCAGCAGTATCAACAGCGGTGTTTACGAGCAGTACTTC
CASSINSGVYEQYF
>TRBV20-1|NA|TRBJ2-3|NA
TGCAGTGCTAGCACTAGCATGGTAGATACGCAGTATTTT
CSASTSMVDTQYF
>TRBV12-3/TRBV12-4|NA|TRBJ2-2|many
TGTGCCAGCAGACGAAACACCGGGGAGCTGTTTTTT
CASRRNTGELFF
>TRBV5-1|NA|TRBJ2-1|NA
TGCGCCAGCAGCTTGGTGTGGGTAGGCGGCAATGAGCAGTTCTTC
CASSLVWVGGNEQFF
>TRBV5-1|TRBD1|TRBJ1-2|few
TGCGCCAGCAGCCGTCCGGGACAGCACTATGGCTACACCTTC
CASSRPGQHYGYTF
>TRBV20-1|TRBD1|TRBJ2-3|NA
TGCAGTGGTGACAGGGGGCGCGATACGCAGTATTTT
CSGDRGRDTQYF
>TRBV5-5|NA|TRBJ2-1|NA
TGTGCCAGCAGCTGGGGTGGTGTGGCCCTTTACAATGAGCAGTTCTTC
CASSWGGVALYNEQFF
>TRBV19|NA|TRBJ1-1|NA
TGTGCCAGTACCCTAAGGGCAGTGAACACTGAAGCTTTCTTT
CASTLRAVNTEAFF
>TRBV4-3|TRBD1|TRBJ1-1|NA
TGCGCCAGCAGCCAAGATCTGGGACAGAGCAACACTGAAGCTTTCTTT
CASSQDLGQSNTEAFF
>TRBV6-1|NA|TRBJ2-3|NA
TGTGCCAGCAGCCTAGATCCGGGGCAGCCAGATACGCAGTATTTT
CASSLDPGQPDTQYF
>TRBV18|TRBD1|TRBJ1-2|NA
TGTGCCAGCTCACCACCGGAGACAGGGGTTTATGGCTACACCTTC
CASSPPETGVYGYTF
>TRBV20-1|TRBD1|TRBJ2-7|few
TGCAGTGCTAGAGACTTGGGACAGTCGAATTACTTCGAGCAGTACTTC
CSARDLGQSNYFEQYF
>TRBV6-2/TRBV6-3|TRBD1|TRBJ2-4|few
TGTGCCAGCAGTTACAACAGGGGGCCCCTCCTGGCCAAAAACATTCAGTACTTC
CASSYNRGPLLAKNIQYF
>TRBV10-3|NA|TRBJ2-5|NA
TGTGCCATCAGTGAAAGAGGGTTCGAGACCCAGTACTTC
CAISERGFETQYF
>TRBV6-1|NA|TRBJ2-3|NA
TGTGCCAGCAGTGAAGAGTTACAGGGTTATGGCCTCGATACGCAGTATTTT
CASSEELQGYGLDTQYF
>TRBV20-1|TRBD2|TRBJ2-5|many
TGCAGTGCTAGAGATTTCAAGACTAGCGGGGTTCAAGAGACCCAGTACTTC
CSARDFKTSGVQETQYF
>TRBV6-5|TRBD2|TRBJ2-7|NA
TGTGCCAGCAGTTACGGGGGGGGAGCCTACGAGCAGTACTTC
CASSYGGGAYEQYF
>TRBV2|TRBD2|TRBJ2-3|few
TGTGCCAGCAGTGAAGCGCGGGGGGGCCAGGATACGCAGTATTTT
CASSEARGGQDTQYF
>TRBV6-2/TRBV6-3|NA|TRBJ2-3|NA
TGTGCCAGCAGTTACGGCTGGGGCACAGATACGCAGTATTTT
CASSYGWGTDTQYF
>TRBV5-1|NA|TRBJ2-1|NA
TGCGCCAGCAGCTCATCCTTAGGGACCGGCCCCAATGAGCAGTTCTTC
CASSSSLGTGPNEQFF
>TRBV19|TRBD1|TRBJ1-5|NA
TGTGCCAGTAGCACCATCACGACAGGGAAAGGACAGCCCCAGCATTTT
CASSTITTGKGQPQHF
>TRBV12-3/TRBV12-4|NA|TRBJ2-1|NA
TGTGCCAGCTCCCATAGGATCGGCGATGAGCAGTTCTTC
CASSHRIGDEQFF
>TRBV7-2|NA|TRBJ1-4|few
TGTGCCAGCAGCTCGACAGCGCCAGCAACTAATGAAAAACTGTTTTTT
CASSSTAPATNEKLFF